This T cell receptor (beta chain) was captured in a study of post-analysis software for immune sequencing data. CDR3 size: 14 residues. Trimming left V 5 bases short and J 3 bases short, with 11 bases between. Germline V gene sequence: CDR1 LGHDT, CDR2 YNNKEL (reference sequence). Regarding the study as a whole: Patients used four to six TRBV segments, including TRBV5-6, TRBV5-1 and TRBV20-1, more often than controls. Significantly lower normalized Chao1 diversity was seen in multiple sclerosis patients than in controls.

Regarding this clonotype: What it binds is unknown.

Unique molecular identifiers had been added to the TCR beta cDNA libraries. Yield was 450,000 to 650,000 cDNA molecules from roughly 1 to 10 million T cells. TCRdb recomputed calls from the PCR reads with MiXCR, one row per CDR3 protein. This sample has about 760,000 distinct CDR3 sequences, with 30% found just once. The origin of this receptor is a girl aged 5-17 years with multiple sclerosis. V and J are TRBV3-1 and TRBJ1-5; a possible D gene is TRBD1 (5 bases). Source material: blood. The DNA of the CDR3 is TGTGCCAGCAGCTGGACAAGCTTCAATCAGCCCCAGCATTTT. Residues: CASSWTSFNQPQHF.